The 27 T cell receptor beta chains presented below share a single source sample, sequenced in a study of identical twins (TCRdb year 2016). The receptor library was made with 5' RACE. The sample was run on an Illumina HiSeq 2000. TCRdb reran the public reads through fastp at Q25 and MiXCR, keeping productive beta chains. Each entry merges the rows of one CDR3 protein and shows their most common DNA and genes. The sample table lists roughly 690,000 distinct CDR3 sequences, around 6% of them with a count of one. Together, the top ten hold around 1.9% of the sample. What was sequenced was naive T cells sorted from blood. This specimen's cell subset or site label, interpreted: cells isolated with a human naive T-cell isolation kit. These receptors were obtained from a man between 18 and 35 years old in good health.

The genes are TRBV6-1 and TRBJ1-5; the match to TRBD1 covers 7 bases. This CDR3 has 15 residues. Per germline, CDR1 MNHNS and CDR2 SASEGT. V lost 6 bases, J lost 2 bases, and 7 bases stayed unmatched. In DNA, the CDR3 is TGTGCCAGCAGCACAGGGGCGCCTGGCAATCAGCCCCAGCATTTT. Protein: CASSTGAPGNQPQHF.

This clonotype was recorded a few times. The chain recombines TRBV20-1 with TRBJ2-1, with D unclear. CDR1 DFQATT and CDR2 SNEGSKA come from the germline V gene (reference sequence). CDR3 size: 11 residues. The V end was cut by 3 bases, the J end by 10 bases, with 10 bases between. This chain's CDR3 is CSASQPAEQFF. CDR3 DNA: TGCAGTGCTAGTCAGCCGGCAGAGCAGTTCTTC.

This chain joins TRBV24-1 and TRBJ1-5; D call uncertain. This CDR3 contains 13 residues. Trimming shortened V by 3 bases and J by 9 bases, and 11 bases separated the two germline ends. Germline CDR1 reads KGHDR; CDR2 reads SFDVKD. The CDR3 DNA follows: TGTGCCACCAGTGATGGGGTAGCAGGGCCCCAGCATTTT. Translation gives CATSDGVAGPQHF.

CDR3 nucleotide sequence: TGTGCCAGCAGCCCTACTAGCCATGAGCAGTTCTTC. It yields the protein CASSPTSHEQFF. The J gene is TRBJ2-1, the V gene TRBV7-2; D is perhaps TRBD2 (6 bases). Germline V gene sequence: CDR1 SGHTA, CDR2 FQGNSA. V was clipped by 5 bases and J by 8 bases, with 10 bases between them. The CDR3 has 12 amino acids.

Many counts were recorded for this clonotype. The J gene is TRBJ2-5, the V gene TRBV10-3; 9 bases map to TRBD1. The germline gives CDR1 ENHRY, CDR2 SYGVKD. Unmatched junction bases numbered 6, after V lost 5 bases and J lost 5 bases. The CDR3 runs 14 residues. CDR3 residues: CAISTGQGKETQYF. The CDR3 coding sequence is TGTGCCATCAGTACGGGACAGGGCAAGGAGACCCAGTACTTC.

This clonotype was detected many times. V gene TRBV20-1 combines with J gene TRBJ2-1; TRBD2 matches at 12 bases. The CDR3 length is 14 residues. CDR1 and CDR2 from the germline V gene are DFQATT and SNEGSKA (reference sequence). The junction had 5 bases not matched to a gene; V was cut back by 7 bases and J by 4 bases. CDR3 in DNA: TGCAGTGTCAACCTAGCGGGAGGGTACAATGAGCAGTTCTTC. This translates into CSVNLAGGYNEQFF.

In this sample, this clonotype turned up many times. J is TRBJ2-3 and V is TRBV6-1, with TRBD2 as a possible D gene (6 bases). Germline V gives CDR1 MNHNS, CDR2 SASEGT. The length of the CDR3 is 13 residues. V was clipped by 6 bases and J by 4 bases, with 11 bases between them. The CDR3 reads CASRGGSPDTQYF. The CDR3 coding sequence is TGTGCCAGCAGAGGAGGGAGTCCAGATACGCAGTATTTT.

This clonotype has only a few counts. This rearrangement joins TRBV29-1 to TRBJ2-2; D is possibly TRBD2 (6 bases). Germline V gene lookup returns CDR1 SQVTM and CDR2 ANQGSEA. V was cut by 2 bases and J by 0 bases, with 13 bases left in between. The CDR3 sequence is 16 residues long. This CDR3 is CSVEFVGGPNTGELFF. The CDR3 DNA reads TGCAGCGTTGAATTCGTGGGAGGCCCGAACACCGGGGAGCTGTTTTTT.

The chain has TRBV27 and TRBJ2-7; 7 bases match TRBD1. The CDR3 covers 17 residues. The J segment lost 5 bases and the V segment lost 0 bases, leaving 13 bases of the junction unmatched. Germline CDR1 and CDR2: MNHEY and SMNVEV (reference sequence). Here the CDR3 reads CASSLSHYLRGRDEQYV. The CDR3 DNA reads as TGTGCCAGCAGTTTATCGCATTACCTGAGGGGGCGGGACGAGCAGTACGTC.

The chain carries TRBV10-1 and TRBJ2-5, with D unresolved. The CDR3 extends over 10 amino acids. V shed 3 bases and J shed 14 bases, with 10 bases lying between them. Germline V gene sequence: CDR1 WNHNN, CDR2 SYGVQD (reference sequence). This CDR3 reads CASSDELFYF. The CDR3 DNA is TGCGCCAGCAGTGATGAGTTATTTTACTTC.

This clonotype was seen ten or more times. The V and J genes are TRBV10-2 and TRBJ2-7; 14 positions match TRBD2. V dropped 6 bases and J dropped 10; count of bases not matched to a gene: 5. Per the germline V gene, CDR1 is WSHSY and CDR2 is SAAADI. CDR3 size: 13 residues. This chain's CDR3 is CASRDGLAGGQYV. Here the CDR3 DNA reads TGCGCCAGCAGGGATGGACTAGCGGGGGGACAGTACGTC.

The V gene is TRBV27, the J gene TRBJ2-3, with 7 positions matching TRBD2. Germline trimming cut 5 bases from V and 8 bases from J; bases unmatched to any gene: 7. This CDR3 has 13 residues. Per germline, CDR1 MNHEY and CDR2 SMNVEV (reference sequence). The CDR3 loop reads CASSTQRDGTQYF. DNA for the CDR3: TGTGCCAGCAGTACCCAGCGGGACGGTACGCAGTATTTT.

This clonotype was observed at least ten times. The chain joins TRBV9 to TRBJ2-2; D perhaps matches TRBD1 (6 bases). V lost 0 bases and J lost 7, with 10 bases in between. The CDR3 has 14 residues. From germline, CDR1 is SGDLS and CDR2 YYNGEE. CDR3 loop: CASSVEQGGGELFF. CDR3 sequence (DNA): TGTGCCAGCAGCGTAGAACAGGGCGGCGGGGAGCTGTTTTTT.

This chain links TRBV5-1 with TRBJ1-2, with a weak D call TRBD1 (5 bases). Germline values: CDR1 SGHRS, CDR2 YFSETQ. The CDR3 contains 13 residues. Between the trimmed V and J ends, which lost 5 bases and 11 bases, there was a span of 19 bases. The CDR3 bases are TGCGCCAGCAGGTCCGGAGACAGTTCATCGTACACCTTC. This encodes CASRSGDSSSYTF. The full variable domain, completed using reference TRBV5-1 and TRBJ1-2, is KAGVTQTPRYLIKTRGQQVTLSCSPISGHRSVSWYQQTPGQGLQFLFEYFSETQRNKGNFPGRFSGRQFSNSRSEMNVSTLELGDSALYLCASRSGDSSSYTFGSGTRLTVV.

This clonotype was found many times. The chain combines TRBV7-2 with TRBJ2-1; D gene unclear. Germline-derived CDR1 and CDR2 are SGHTA and FQGNSA. The V end was cut by 1 base, the J end by 11 bases, with 6 bases between. The CDR3 consists of 11 residues. The CDR3 reads CASSLGSKQFF. CDR3 DNA: TGTGCCAGCAGCTTAGGGTCCAAGCAGTTCTTC.

This chain uses TRBV4-3 with TRBJ2-2; no reliable D call. CDR1 is LGHNA and CDR2 is YSLEER in the germline V gene. V lost 1 base and J lost 3, with 9 bases in between. The CDR3 is 15 residues long. CDR3 amino acids: CASSQGVFDTGELFF. The DNA of the CDR3 is TGCGCCAGCAGCCAAGGGGTTTTCGACACCGGGGAGCTGTTTTTT.

This clonotype was detected a few times. The chain couples TRBV7-9 to TRBJ2-1; TRBD2 aligns across 9 bases. The CDR3 runs to 15 residues. CDR1 and CDR2 (germline): SEHNR, FQNEAQ (reference sequence). V lost 3 bases and J lost 4; bases outside the gene matches: 4. CDR3 residues: CASSFGTSRYNEQFF. DNA of the CDR3: TGTGCCAGCAGCTTTGGGACTAGCAGATACAATGAGCAGTTCTTC.

Only a few counts were recorded for this clonotype. This rearrangement joins TRBV7-9 to TRBJ2-3, with D possibly being TRBD2 (6 bases). V lost 4 bases and J 9 bases, leaving 14 bases between the germline ends. Germline CDR1 reads SEHNR; CDR2 reads FQNEAQ (reference sequence). The CDR3 has 13 amino acids. The CDR3 DNA sequence: TGTGCCAGCAGCTCAACGACCCGGGGGACGCAGTATTTT. It encodes CASSSTTRGTQYF.

At least ten counts were recorded for this clonotype. This sequence joins TRBV29-1 and TRBJ2-1; D possibly corresponds to TRBD2 (5 bases). This CDR3 is 14 amino acids long. The germline V gene has CDR1 SQVTM and CDR2 ANQGSEA. The ends were cut back, 4 bases at V and 6 bases at J, with 16 bases in the middle. In DNA, the CDR3 is TGCAGCGTTGGCGGGCGATTGGGGTTCAATGAGCAGTTCTTC. It codes for CSVGGRLGFNEQFF.

This clonotype was seen many times. This chain links TRBV11-2 with TRBJ2-1, with D perhaps TRBD2 (6 bases). The CDR3 totals 15 residues. Between the trimmed V and J ends, which lost 7 bases and 7 bases, there was a span of 20 bases. The germline V gene has CDR1 SGHAT and CDR2 FQNNGV. As DNA, the CDR3 is TGTGCCAGCAACCTGGGGGGTTTCGGCCCGAATGAGCAGTTCTTC. It translates to CASNLGGFGPNEQFF.

A few counts support this clonotype. V usage is TRBV9 and J usage is TRBJ2-5, with TRBD1 matching 7 bases. Germline loops: CDR1 SGDLS, CDR2 YYNGEE. The junction had 15 bases not matched to a gene; V was cut back by 3 bases and J by 7 bases. The CDR3 loop spans 16 amino acids. The CDR3 protein is CASSGPGRRQGGTQYF. DNA for the CDR3: TGTGCCAGCAGCGGGCCTGGTCGGAGACAGGGCGGGACCCAGTACTTC.

This chain uses TRBV20-1 with TRBJ2-5, with 7 bases identical to TRBD1. After removal of 0 bases from V and 1 base from J, the junction contained 5 bases not matched to a gene. Germline assignment: CDR1 DFQATT and CDR2 SNEGSKA (reference sequence). CDR3 length equals 15 residues. CDR3 DNA sequence: TGCAGTGCTAGAGATTCCGGGACAGTCCAAGAGACCCAGTACTTC. Amino acid sequence: CSARDSGTVQETQYF.

The V and J genes are TRBV6-1 and TRBJ2-6; D remains unclear. Trimming pared 6 bases from V and 1 base from J, leaving 13 bases between. The CDR3 totals 16 residues. CDR1 is MNHNS and CDR2 is SASEGT in the germline V gene. CDR3 loop: CASRTPLGSGANVLTF. As DNA, the CDR3 is TGTGCCAGCAGGACTCCGCTCGGGTCTGGGGCCAACGTCCTGACTTTC.

Many counts were recorded for this clonotype. The CDR3 DNA sequence: TGTGCCAGCAGTTTTCAGTTAGGTCCCTCCTACAATGAGCAGTTCTTC. Its protein is CASSFQLGPSYNEQFF. The rearrangement uses TRBV12-3 or TRBV12-4 and TRBJ2-1; no definite D call. V gave up 3 bases and J gave up 0 bases, with 12 bases separating them. The CDR3 extends over 16 amino acids.

The chain joins TRBV5-5 to TRBJ2-7; D may be TRBD1 (5 bases). Germline V gives CDR1 SGHKS, CDR2 YYEKEE (reference sequence). The CDR3 length is 14 residues. Deletions cut 1 base from V and 6 bases from J, with 14 bases between. The CDR3 nucleotides read TGTGCCAGCAGCTTGAGGCAGGGCCTCTTCGAGCAGTACTTC. It translates to CASSLRQGLFEQYF.

Many counts were recorded for this clonotype. This sequence joins TRBV29-1 and TRBJ1-1; possibly TRBD1 for D (5 bases). The V gene lost 4 bases and the J gene lost 8 bases, with 17 bases spanning the gap. Per germline, CDR1 SQVTM and CDR2 ANQGSEA. The CDR3 covers 13 residues. CDR3 in DNA: TGCAGCGTTGGGGGGAAGAGTGCCCCAGAAGCTTTCTTT. Translation: CSVGGKSAPEAFF.

The chain couples TRBV4-3 to TRBJ2-7; D remains unclear. The ends were cut back, 0 bases at V and 7 bases at J, with 22 bases in the middle. This CDR3 is 17 amino acids long. Germline V gives CDR1 LGHNA, CDR2 YSLEER. The DNA of the CDR3 is TGCGCCAGCAGCCAAGATGCTGACCGGGCCCCACCTTGGGAGCAGTACTTC. Residues: CASSQDADRAPPWEQYF.